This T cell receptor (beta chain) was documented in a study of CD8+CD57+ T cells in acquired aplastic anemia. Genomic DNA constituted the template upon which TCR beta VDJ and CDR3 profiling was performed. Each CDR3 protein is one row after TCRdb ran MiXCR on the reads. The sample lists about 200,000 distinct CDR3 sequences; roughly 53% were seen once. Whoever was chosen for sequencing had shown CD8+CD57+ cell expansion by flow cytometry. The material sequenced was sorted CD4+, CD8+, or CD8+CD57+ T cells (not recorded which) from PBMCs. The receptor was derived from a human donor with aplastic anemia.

This chain's CDR3 is CASSAPRIGGSYEQYF. CDR3 bases: TGTGCCAGCAGCGCCCCCAGGATCGGAGGATCCTACGAGCAGTACTTC. The chain combines TRBV5-4 with TRBJ2-7; TRBD2 is a possible D gene (5 bases). The CDR3 runs 16 residues. CDR1 and CDR2 from the germline V gene are SGHNT and YYREEE (reference sequence). V was pared by 4 bases and J by 1 base, with 18 bases between.